This T cell receptor (beta chain) derives from a study of blood T cell repertoires in COVID-19. Whole-study context: Recovered status applied to Cohort 3 donors who had two consecutive negative PCRs. It also applied to those with clearance or with symptom resolution. Acute and convalescent COVID-19 samples came from the United States, Italy and Spain.

This clone appeared a single time. In the original processing: Estimation of nucleated cell counts relied on the amplification of reference gene primers. Libraries were prepared by immunoSEQ multiplex PCR; TCRdb keeps only in-frame clonotypes and omits some of them. That table gives V, J and clone size, and the DNA gave D and trimming. The sample holds roughly 210,000 clones; roughly 91% are singletons and the top ten take roughly 7.2%. J lost 3 bases, V lost 5 bases, and 10 bases had no gene match. The CDR3 totals 16 residues. In germline, CDR1 is MNHEY, CDR2 SMNVEV (reference sequence). Sequencing used PBMCs or T cells enriched from blood (not recorded which). The chain uses TRBV27 and TRBJ2-3; the match to TRBD1 covers 8 bases. The source is a man between 25 and 39 years old in a cohort exposed to, infected with or recovered from COVID-19 (not recorded which). CDR3 amino acids: CASSPRTGWRTDTQYF. CDR3 bases: TGTGCCAGCAGTCCGCGGACAGGGTGGAGGACAGATACGCAGTATTTT.